The 17 T cell receptor beta chains in this list originate from one sample, sequenced in a study of cytomegalovirus exposure and HLA in healthy donors. Researchers ran the PCR with 60 Vbeta and 13 Jbeta primers. Sequencing was performed with immunoSEQ multiplex PCR; in TCRdb, only in-frame clones are kept and a portion is missing. The table lists about 120,000 clones, about three fifths of them singletons. The sample taken for sequencing was PBMCs. The receptors were gathered from a woman in her 40s in good health and CMV-seropositive.

Of note for this clone: Other DNA sequences in the same sample also yield this CDR3. The J gene is TRBJ2-1, the V gene TRBV5-1; D possibly corresponds to TRBD2 (6 bases). V lost 0 bases and J 5 bases, leaving 12 bases between the germline ends. CDR1 and CDR2 from the germline V gene are SGHRS and YFSETQ. The CDR3 has 15 amino acids. The CDR3 spells CASSLGIGTHNEQFF. The CDR3 DNA sequence: TGCGCCAGCAGCTTGGGAATCGGGACTCACAATGAGCAGTTCTTC.

This clone was counted between two and nine times. Within the sample, other DNA sequences also encode this same CDR3. The gene calls are TRBV5-1 and TRBJ1-1; D is ambiguous. CDR1 and CDR2 from the germline V gene are SGHRS and YFSETQ. The CDR3 consists of 14 residues. Trimming pared 0 bases from V and 1 base from J, leaving 7 bases between. The CDR3 loop reads CASSLAPGNTEAFF. As DNA, the CDR3 is TGCGCCAGCAGCTTGGCCCCAGGGAACACTGAAGCTTTCTTT.

This rearrangement joins TRBV27 to TRBJ1-3; D remains ambiguous. Germline V gives CDR1 MNHEY, CDR2 SMNVEV (reference sequence). Trimming took off 5 bases at V and 0 bases at J, with 17 bases between the two ends. The CDR3 loop spans 17 amino acids. Written as DNA, the CDR3 is TGTGCCAGCAGTCCCGTCCCGGGTTCTAGCTCTGGAAACACCATATATTTT. This sequence encodes CASSPVPGSSSGNTIYF.

This chain connects TRBV6-5 to TRBJ1-2; D unresolved. The germline V gene has CDR1 MNHEY and CDR2 SVGAGI. This CDR3 is 14 amino acids long. V was cut by 3 bases and J by 7 bases, with 15 bases left in between. The CDR3 here is CASSYGLTRGGYTF. Written as DNA, the CDR3 is TGTGCCAGCAGTTATGGTCTCACACGGGGTGGCTACACCTTC.

This chain uses TRBV30 with TRBJ1-1; TRBD1 matches 8 bases. Germline V CDR1 and CDR2: GTSNPN, SVGIG (reference sequence). V lost 2 bases to trimming and J lost 7 bases; unmatched junction nucleotides: 3. The CDR3 covers 12 residues. The CDR3 loop is CAWSFTGGEAFF. In DNA, the CDR3 is TGTGCCTGGAGTTTTACAGGGGGTGAAGCTTTCTTT.

This clone was counted only a few times. The rearrangement uses TRBV28 and TRBJ1-2; maybe TRBD1 (6 bases). Per germline, CDR1 MDHEN and CDR2 SYDVKM. The CDR3 sequence is 14 residues long. The germline V and J ends were trimmed by 6 bases and 11 bases, with 22 bases remaining between them. CDR3: CASSQGMASRRYTF. As DNA, the CDR3 is TGTGCCAGCAGCCAGGGGATGGCCTCGAGGAGGTACACCTTC.

The chain employs TRBV5-1 and TRBJ2-7; D perhaps matches TRBD1 (5 bases). The CDR3 covers 15 residues. The germline CDR1 and CDR2 sequences are SGHRS and YFSETQ. Trimming removed 1 base from V and 4 bases from J, with 15 bases in between. This chain's CDR3 is CASSLIAGPEYEQYF. DNA for the CDR3: TGCGCCAGCAGCTTGATCGCAGGGCCAGAGTACGAGCAGTACTTC.

V gene TRBV10-3 combines with J gene TRBJ2-7; 8 nucleotides match TRBD1. Germline V lookup: CDR1 ENHRY, CDR2 SYGVKD. The CDR3 covers 14 residues. The trim removed 6 bases at V and 4 bases at J, leaving 8 bases unmatched. CDR3 sequence: CAIRTDRAGYEQYF. CDR3 in DNA: TGTGCCATCAGGACGGACAGGGCGGGATACGAGCAGTACTTC.

V gene TRBV5-1 combines with J gene TRBJ1-2; 10 bases map to TRBD1. CDR1 and CDR2 from the germline V gene are SGHRS and YFSETQ. The CDR3 totals 15 residues. V lost 3 bases and J lost 4; bases outside the gene matches: 6. The CDR3 is CASSSGTGESYGYTF. As DNA, the CDR3 is TGCGCCAGCAGCTCCGGGACAGGGGAATCCTATGGCTACACCTTC.

The chain recombines TRBV28 with TRBJ2-2, with unresolved D. Germline V gene data show CDR1 as MDHEN and CDR2 as SYDVKM. The CDR3 contains 17 residues. Trimming cost V 4 bases and J 0 bases, with 15 bases left between them. DNA for the CDR3: TGTGCCAGCAGTTATTCAGAGCGCAAACCGAACACCGGGGAGCTGTTTTTT. This translates into CASSYSERKPNTGELFF.

The V gene is TRBV9, the J gene TRBJ2-5; TRBD1 matches 9 bases. The ends lost 0 bases at V and 9 bases at J; junction bases unmatched: 9. Per germline, CDR1 SGDLS and CDR2 YYNGEE. The CDR3 consists of 15 residues. The CDR3 nucleotides read TGTGCCAGCAGCGTAGCAGCGACAGGGGGTACGGCCCAGTACTTC. It translates to CASSVAATGGTAQYF.

V is TRBV20-1 and J is TRBJ2-1; D remains ambiguous. Looked up from germline, CDR1 is DFQATT and CDR2 is SNEGSKA (reference sequence). V was pared by 3 bases and J by 7 bases, with 4 bases between. This CDR3 has 10 residues. CDR3 sequence reads: CSASRNEQFF. CDR3 nucleotide sequence: TGCAGTGCTAGTCGGAATGAGCAGTTCTTC.

This clone has a handful of counts. The genes are TRBV7-6 and TRBJ2-1; D is unclear. Germline CDR1 and CDR2: SGHVS and FNYEAQ. The CDR3 runs 16 residues. V dropped 1 base and J dropped 8 bases, with 18 bases sitting between them. This chain's CDR3 is CASSLGGAPMNDEQFF. The CDR3 DNA reads as TGTGCCAGCAGCTTAGGTGGAGCCCCAATGAACGATGAGCAGTTCTTC.

A few counts support this clone. V usage is TRBV4-1 and J usage is TRBJ1-5, with D possibly being TRBD1 (5 bases). There are 13 residues in the CDR3. Germline V gene lookup returns CDR1 MGHRA and CDR2 YSYEKL. V shed 3 bases and J shed 8 bases, with 11 bases lying between them. CDR3 in amino acids: CASSQLPGEPQHF. In nucleotides, the CDR3 is TGCGCCAGCAGCCAGCTACCGGGGGAGCCCCAGCATTTT.

The rearrangement uses TRBV7-2 and TRBJ2-7, with TRBD1 identical over 8 bases. Germline V lookup: CDR1 SGHTA, CDR2 FQGNSA. Trimming took 5 bases from V and 5 from J; bases not matched to a gene: 11. The CDR3 has 15 amino acids. CDR3: CASSLADRGLHEQYF. The CDR3 bases are TGTGCCAGCAGCCTGGCCGACAGGGGTTTGCACGAGCAGTACTTC.

The chain links TRBV5-6 to TRBJ2-3; a weak D match, TRBD1 (6 bases). The V and J ends lost 4 bases and 2 bases respectively, with 17 bases between them. The germline CDR1 and CDR2 sequences are SGHDT and YYEEEE. This CDR3 has 16 residues. This CDR3 reads CASSLNGQPVTDTQYF. In DNA, the CDR3 is TGTGCCAGCAGCCTTAACGGACAGCCAGTCACAGATACGCAGTATTTT. The entire variable domain, with the rest obtained from reference TRBV5-6 and TRBJ2-3, is as follows: DAGVTQSPTHLIKTRGQQVTLRCSPKSGHDTVSWYQQALGQGPQFIFQYYEEEERQRGNFPDRFSGHQFPNYSSELNVNALLLGDSALYLCASSLNGQPVTDTQYFGPGTRLTVL.

The chain recombines TRBV5-1 with TRBJ1-2, with a weak D call TRBD1 (6 bases). Germline CDR1 SGHRS, CDR2 YFSETQ. This CDR3 contains 16 residues. The V end lost 0 bases, the J end lost 5 bases, and 17 bases lay between the germline ends. DNA for the CDR3: TGCGCCAGCAGCTTGGACCCGAACAGGGCTTCATATGGCTACACCTTC. Amino acid sequence: CASSLDPNRASYGYTF.